The source of this T cell receptor beta chain is a study of OX40 agonist ivuxolimab in advanced cancers. Study results and limitations: The CD4+ and CD8+ T cells in the blood had expanded clonally by week 6 at 0.1 to 3.0 mg/kg.

As concerns this clone: Its antigen is unidentified.

V was pared by 1 base and J by 4 bases, with 7 bases between. CDR1 and CDR2 from the germline V gene are GTSNPN and SVGIG (reference sequence). This CDR3 is built from 13 residues. It was autoimmune disease history or systemic immunosuppression that excluded patients. Clones were sequenced by immunoSEQ multiplex PCR, and TCRdb holds only the in-frame ones, with some missing. The repertoire holds about 84,000 clones, about nine tenths seen once, with roughly 0.17% in the top ten. This sequence joins TRBV30 and TRBJ2-2; unclear D gene. The material sequenced was CD4+ or CD8+ T cells sorted from blood, taken in a trial of the OX40 agonist ivuxolimab. The TCR was taken from an adult with an advanced solid tumor such as melanoma, head and neck, liver or kidney cancer. CDR3 region: CAWSAGRTGELFF. The DNA of the CDR3 is TGTGCCTGGAGTGCGGGCCGCACCGGGGAGCTGTTTTTT.